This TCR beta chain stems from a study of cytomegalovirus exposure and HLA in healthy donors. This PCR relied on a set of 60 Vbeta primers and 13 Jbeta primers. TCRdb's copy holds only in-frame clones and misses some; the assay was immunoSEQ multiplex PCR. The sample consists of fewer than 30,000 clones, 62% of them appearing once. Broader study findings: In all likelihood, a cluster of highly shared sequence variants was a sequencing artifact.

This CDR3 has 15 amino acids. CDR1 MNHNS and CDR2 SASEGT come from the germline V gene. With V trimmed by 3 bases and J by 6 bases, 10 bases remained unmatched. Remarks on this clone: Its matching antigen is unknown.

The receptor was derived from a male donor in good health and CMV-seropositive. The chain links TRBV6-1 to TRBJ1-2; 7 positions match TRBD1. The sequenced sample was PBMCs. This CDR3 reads CASSDRTRGYHGYTF. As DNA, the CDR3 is TGTGCCAGCAGTGACCGGACCAGGGGGTATCATGGCTACACCTTC.